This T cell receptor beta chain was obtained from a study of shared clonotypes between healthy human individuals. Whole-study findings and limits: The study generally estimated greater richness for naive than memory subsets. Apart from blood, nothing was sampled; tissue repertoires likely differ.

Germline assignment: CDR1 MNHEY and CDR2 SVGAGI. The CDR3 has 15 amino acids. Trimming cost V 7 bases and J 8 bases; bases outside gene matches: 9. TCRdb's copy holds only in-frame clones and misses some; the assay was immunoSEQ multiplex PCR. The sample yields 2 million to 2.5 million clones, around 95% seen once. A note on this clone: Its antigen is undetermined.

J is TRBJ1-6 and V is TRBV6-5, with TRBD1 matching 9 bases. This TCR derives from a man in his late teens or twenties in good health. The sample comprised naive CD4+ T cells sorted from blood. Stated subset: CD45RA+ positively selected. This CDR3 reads CASNPKRDRDSPLHF. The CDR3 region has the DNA TGTGCCAGCAATCCGAAACGGGACAGGGATTCACCCCTCCACTTT.